This TCR beta chain was sequenced for a study of blood T cell repertoires in COVID-19. About the research overall: Donors in the United States, Italy and Spain gave samples during acute or convalescent COVID-19. In each case, the material was cDNA or gDNA derived from T cells, B-cell-depleted T cells, or PBMCs.

In the authors' workflow: Reference gene primer amplification in the assay estimated nucleated cell counts. The table came from immunoSEQ multiplex PCR; TCRdb's copy has only in-frame clones and leaves some out. The D gene and trimming were derived from the DNA, and the V and J assignments and clone size from that table. Of about 90,000 clones listed, just under 85% were seen once; the top ten hold about 11%. The CDR3 is 14 amino acids. J gave up 9 bases and V 3 bases, and 12 bases lay outside the gene matches. Germline V gene sequence: CDR1 SGDLS, CDR2 YYNGEE. The clonotype originates from a woman aged 70-85 years with active or convalescent COVID-19. Source material: peripheral blood. The V and J genes are TRBV9 and TRBJ2-7; 7 bases fit TRBD1. The CDR3 nucleotides are TGTGCCAGCAGCGCGACAGGGACCCAGCTAAGGCAGTACTTC. It encodes CASSATGTQLRQYF. The full variable domain, in which reference TRBV9 and TRBJ2-7 provide the parts outside the CDR3, is DSGVTQTPKHLITATGQRVTLRCSPRSGDLSVYWYQQSLDQGLQFLIQYYNGEERAKGNILERFSAQQFPDLHSELNLSSLELGDSALYFCASSATGTQLRQYFGPGTRLTVT.